The rows below give T cell receptor beta chains drawn from one sample of a study of blood T cell repertoires in COVID-19. TCRdb keeps only in-frame clones here, not all; method: immunoSEQ multiplex PCR. The sample holds about 50,000 clones, approximately 80% seen once. The sequenced sample consisted of peripheral blood. These receptors originate from a woman aged 55-75 years with acute or convalescent COVID-19. CDR3s include the opening cysteine and the closing phenylalanine or tryptophan. The D gene is left open where the match is weak. A clone size is listed for some rows: how often the clone was seen (once, few, many), or a class if it is expanded.

cdr3_nt,cdr3_aa,d_call,j_call,clone_size,v_call
TGTGCCAGCTCAGGAGGAAGGGAGGACATTCAGTACTTC,CASSGGREDIQYF,NA,TRBJ2-4,NA,TRBV2
TGTGCCAGCAGCTCAGGGTTTTTCACCTACAATGAGCAGTTCTTC,CASSSGFFTYNEQFF,NA,TRBJ2-1,NA,TRBV5-4
TGTGCCAGCAGCTATAATGAAAAACTGTTTTTT,CASSYNEKLFF,NA,TRBJ1-4,NA,TRBV2
TGTGCCATCAGTCCTAACCTAGCGACAGATACGCAGTATTTT,CAISPNLATDTQYF,NA,TRBJ2-3,NA,TRBV10-3
TGCGCCAGCAGCGTGCGGACAGGGATGAATTCACCCCTCCACTTT,CASSVRTGMNSPLHF,TRBD1,TRBJ1-6,NA,TRBV5-1
TGCGCCAGCAGCCACGGCGGACAGAACACTGAAGCTTTCTTT,CASSHGGQNTEAFF,NA,TRBJ1-1,few,TRBV5-1
TGCGCCAGCAGCTTGGGACATTTGAAGGAAAAACTGTTTTTT,CASSLGHLKEKLFF,NA,TRBJ1-4,once,TRBV5-1
TGTGCCAGCAGGCAGGACAGGGGAGCTAACTATGGCTACACCTTC,CASRQDRGANYGYTF,TRBD1,TRBJ1-2,NA,TRBV6-4
TGTGCCAGCAGTGCACTTACAGGGGTTTCAGAGACCCAGTACTTC,CASSALTGVSETQYF,TRBD1,TRBJ2-5,NA,TRBV2
TGCAGCGTTGAACTCCATGGGAGGAACACTGAAGCTTTCTTT,CSVELHGRNTEAFF,NA,TRBJ1-1,once,TRBV29-1
TGTGCCAGTAGTATCAACAGGGCTGGTGAAAAACTGTTTTTT,CASSINRAGEKLFF,NA,TRBJ1-4,NA,TRBV19
TGTGCCAGCAGCGCCCGGACAGGGAATTCACCCCTCCACTTT,CASSARTGNSPLHF,TRBD1,TRBJ1-6,NA,TRBV7-8
TGCGCCAGCAGTCAATCGTGGCCTACTAGGGCCGAGCAGTACTTC,CASSQSWPTRAEQYF,NA,TRBJ2-7,NA,TRBV23-1
TGTGCCAGCAGTGAAGCAAACAGGGATACGGACTACGAGCAGTACTTC,CASSEANRDTDYEQYF,NA,TRBJ2-7,NA,TRBV2
TGTGCCAGCGCCTTTACTAGCGGGGGGGCCTATGAGCAGTTCTTC,CASAFTSGGAYEQFF,TRBD2,TRBJ2-1,NA,TRBV19
TGTGCCAGCAGTTACTCGCTAGCGGGGTCCTACGAGCAGTACTTC,CASSYSLAGSYEQYF,TRBD2,TRBJ2-7,NA,TRBV6-2/TRBV6-3
TGTGCCAGCAGAAGGGGGACAGGGGGGATCTCAACTAATGAAAAACTGTTTTTT,CASRRGTGGISTNEKLFF,TRBD1,TRBJ1-4,NA,TRBV7-8
TGTGCCAGCAGCCAAGATCTTAGCTGGCTCTACGAGCAGTACTTC,CASSQDLSWLYEQYF,NA,TRBJ2-7,NA,TRBV4-2
TGTGCCAGCTCATCTGACGGACTTAATGAAAAACTGTTTTTT,CASSSDGLNEKLFF,NA,TRBJ1-4,few,TRBV18
TGTGCCAGCAGCCCCCGGGACAGGGCCTACGAGCAGTACTTC,CASSPRDRAYEQYF,TRBD1,TRBJ2-7,few,TRBV5-4
TGTGCCAGCAGTTCGTGGGGACAGGATACTAACTATGGCTACACCTTC,CASSSWGQDTNYGYTF,TRBD1,TRBJ1-2,NA,TRBV27
TGTGCCTGGAGTGTACTGAATTTGAACACTGAAGCTTTCTTT,CAWSVLNLNTEAFF,NA,TRBJ1-1,NA,TRBV30
TGTGCCTGGAGCCGGGGGAGGGCCCCAGAGACCCAGTACTTC,CAWSRGRAPETQYF,TRBD2,TRBJ2-5,few,TRBV30
TGTGCCAGCAGGACAGGGGGCTCTGGGGCCAACGTCCTGACTTTC,CASRTGGSGANVLTF,TRBD1,TRBJ2-6,few,TRBV6-5
TGTGCCAGCAGTGAATCAGGGATCGGAAACACCATATATTTT,CASSESGIGNTIYF,NA,TRBJ1-3,NA,TRBV6-1
TGCGCCAGCAGCAAGGGGACAGGGTGGGACGAAAAACTGTTTTTT,CASSKGTGWDEKLFF,TRBD1,TRBJ1-4,NA,TRBV5-1
TGTGCCAGCAGTGGAGGGGGCACGGGTGAAAAACTGTTTTTT,CASSGGGTGEKLFF,TRBD1,TRBJ1-4,NA,TRBV6-6
TGTGCCAGCAGTGAAATTTCCCTAGCGGGGGGACACAATGAGCAGTTCTTC,CASSEISLAGGHNEQFF,TRBD2,TRBJ2-1,NA,TRBV25-1